This T cell receptor beta chain was sequenced for a study of beta chain features in type 1 diabetes. Study details: Investigators examined under 140 million sorted cells across all samples. Findings of the study overall: TCRB CDR3 length was moderately but significantly reduced in all four CD4+ subsets of Type 1 diabetes patients. Patients' naive, central memory and Treg TCRB repertoires seemed closer to one another than those of healthy donors. Individuals with type 1 diabetes displayed fewer insertions and more deletions at VDJ junctions.

CDR3 size: 13 residues. The germline V gene encodes CDR1 SGDLS and CDR2 YYNGEE. V lost 0 bases to trimming and J lost 6 bases, with 9 bases between them. Sequenced material consisted of expressed TCRB transcripts (all of the isolated RNA was reverse transcribed). Using immunoSEQ multiplex PCR, the repertoire was profiled, and TCRdb retains in-frame clones only, with some absent. The sample has 680,000 or so clones; 10% to 15% are singletons. Markers CD45RO/CCR7/CD25/CD127/CD95/CD27 served to sort CD4+ naive, central memory, regulatory and stem cell-like memory cells. This clone has only a few counts. Its antigen is not identified.

The receptor's source is a young man with type 1 diabetes. Sequenced sample: naive CD4+ T cells from blood. The chain uses TRBV9 and TRBJ1-1; D is unclear. CDR3 residues: CASSVGVDAEAFF. The CDR3, as DNA: TGTGCCAGCAGCGTAGGGGTTGACGCTGAAGCTTTCTTT.